The 10 T cell receptor beta chains below all came from one sample that was sequenced in a study of blood T cell repertoires in COVID-19. Sequenced by immunoSEQ multiplex PCR; TCRdb stores in-frame clones only, minus some. The sample lists a few hundred thousand clones, approximately 86% occurring once. Sequenced input: peripheral blood. The receptors shown here come from a man aged 18 to 35 with active or convalescent COVID-19.

V gene TRBV4-2 combines with J gene TRBJ2-3; perhaps TRBD1 as D (5 bases). This CDR3 has 13 amino acids. The ends were cut back, 5 bases at V and 2 bases at J, with 8 bases in the middle. In germline, CDR1 is LGHNA, CDR2 YNFKEQ. CDR3 region: CASSGQPTDTQYF. CDR3 DNA: TGTGCCAGCAGCGGACAACCCACAGATACGCAGTATTTT.

The rearrangement uses TRBV9 and TRBJ1-6; D gene uncertain. CDR1 is SGDLS and CDR2 is YYNGEE in the germline V gene. The V and J ends lost 5 bases and 7 bases respectively, with 13 bases between them. The CDR3 covers 14 residues. In DNA, the CDR3 is TGTGCCAGCAGGACGGGAGTCGTGAATTCACCCCTCCACTTT. Translating it yields CASRTGVVNSPLHF.

The chain has TRBV2 and TRBJ1-5; D is undetermined. CDR1 SNHLY and CDR2 FYNNEI come from the germline V gene. Trimming shortened V by 7 bases and J by 4 bases, and 14 bases separated the two germline ends. The CDR3 sequence is 14 residues long. The CDR3 is CASNGQVRNQPQHF. The DNA for the CDR3 is TGTGCCAGCAATGGGCAGGTCCGGAATCAGCCCCAGCATTTT.

V gene TRBV10-3 combines with J gene TRBJ2-7; 8 positions agree with TRBD2. In germline, CDR1 is ENHRY, CDR2 SYGVKD. V shed 8 bases, J shed 5 bases, and the junction held 2 bases outside the gene matches. CDR3 size: 11 residues. CDR3 bases: TGTGCCATCGCGGGGGGAAACGAGCAGTACTTC. The encoded protein is CAIAGGNEQYF.

The chain combines TRBV30 with TRBJ2-5; a weak D match, TRBD2 (7 bases). CDR1 GTSNPN and CDR2 SVGIG come from the germline V gene (reference sequence). The CDR3 totals 14 residues. Trimming removed 0 bases from V and 4 bases from J, with 12 bases in between. CDR3 bases: TGTGCCTGGAGTGTAAGGGGGGGAGGAGAGACCCAGTACTTC. This sequence encodes CAWSVRGGGETQYF.

This sequence joins TRBV19 and TRBJ2-7, with 7 nucleotides matching TRBD1. The CDR3 sequence is 13 residues long. Germline V gene lookup returns CDR1 LNHDA and CDR2 SQIVND (reference sequence). Trimming removed 6 bases from V and 5 bases from J; junction bases left unmatched: 7. The CDR3 region is CASSLTGNHEQYF. The CDR3, as DNA: TGTGCCAGTAGCCTGACAGGGAACCACGAGCAGTACTTC.

The chain has TRBV5-1 and TRBJ1-4; possible D gene TRBD1, 5 bases. Germline V gene lookup returns CDR1 SGHRS and CDR2 YFSETQ. The CDR3 spans 13 residues. V dropped 8 bases and J dropped 10 bases, with 18 bases sitting between them. The CDR3 DNA reads as TGCGCCAGTAGCCGTGGTCAGGGCGGAAAACTGTTTTTT. Translation: CASSRGQGGKLFF.

The V and J genes are TRBV5-1 and TRBJ1-4; possibly TRBD1 for D (5 bases). V gave up 3 bases and J gave up 2 bases, with 17 bases separating them. Germline-derived CDR1 and CDR2 are SGHRS and YFSETQ. The CDR3 has 17 amino acids. The CDR3 sequence: CASSSTVPLSTNEKLFF. For the CDR3, the DNA is TGCGCCAGCAGCTCGACAGTCCCCCTTTCGACTAATGAAAAACTGTTTTTT.

The J gene is TRBJ2-1, the V gene TRBV7-2; the match to TRBD2 covers 9 bases. There are 16 residues in the CDR3. Trimming removed 5 bases from V and 9 bases from J; junction bases left unmatched: 14. Germline V gene data show CDR1 as SGHTA and CDR2 as FQGNSA. CDR3 coding DNA: TGTGCCAGCAGCCAGCGGTTGGTTAGCGGGGGCTCTGAGCAGTTCTTC. Translation: CASSQRLVSGGSEQFF.

The rearrangement links TRBV9 to TRBJ2-7, with TRBD2 identical over 14 bases. The CDR3 length is 15 residues. The V gene's germline CDR1 is SGDLS and CDR2 YYNGEE. V lost 3 bases to trimming and J lost 5 bases; unmatched junction nucleotides: 4. CDR3 DNA sequence: TGTGCCAGCAGCGCCGGGACTAGCGGGAGCCACGAGCAGTACTTC. Its protein is CASSAGTSGSHEQYF. The full variable domain, completed using reference TRBV9 and TRBJ2-7, is DSGVTQTPKHLITATGQRVTLRCSPRSGDLSVYWYQQSLDQGLQFLIQYYNGEERAKGNILERFSAQQFPDLHSELNLSSLELGDSALYFCASSAGTSGSHEQYFGPGTRLTVT.